Sequencing of this TCR beta chain was carried out in a study of T cell responses to AZD1222 COVID-19 vaccine. About the research overall: Some second doses came at about 4 weeks and others at about 12 weeks; these were pooled.

The assay was immunoSEQ multiplex PCR, and TCRdb's table has in-frame clones only and misses some. Of 90,000 to 120,000 clones in the sample, around 90% were seen once. Study findings and constraints: Most donors were white British and more were female, and clonal diversity was possibly underestimated. The peak T cell response came first, and repertoires were sampled only after it. Rises in breadth and depth of Spike-specific TCRs came after two AZD1222 doses.

To note about this clone: Its antigen remains unknown.

This CDR3 has 15 residues. V gave up 5 bases and J gave up 3 bases; unmatched junction bases: 9. Germline CDR1 reads SGHTA; CDR2 reads FQGNSA. The source of this sequence is an adult in good health. The V call is TRBV7-2, the J call TRBJ2-5, with 7 bases fitting TRBD1. This sample comprised peripheral blood, obtained on day 0 of AZD1222 vaccination. Here the CDR3 DNA reads TGTGCCAGCAGCCCCGGGGACAGTCGAAAAGAGACCCAGTACTTC. Translation gives CASSPGDSRKETQYF.